This T cell receptor (beta chain) comes out of a study of OX40 agonist ivuxolimab in advanced cancers. Measured with immunoSEQ multiplex PCR; TCRdb has only the in-frame clones, and not every one. The table records some 97,000 clones, almost 90% of them present only once. Germline CDR1 is LNHDA and CDR2 is SQIVND (reference sequence). The germline V and J ends were trimmed by 7 bases and 0 bases, with 16 bases remaining between them. The CDR3 is 15 residues long. The V call is TRBV19, the J call TRBJ2-7, with D unclear. The origin of this receptor is an adult with an advanced solid tumor such as melanoma, head and neck, liver or kidney cancer. Specimen: CD4+ or CD8+ T cells sorted from blood, collected in a trial of the OX40 agonist ivuxolimab. CDR3 DNA sequence: TGTGCCAGTACCCCGCGACATACCGACTCCTACGAGCAGTACTTC. Residues: CASTPRHTDSYEQYF.